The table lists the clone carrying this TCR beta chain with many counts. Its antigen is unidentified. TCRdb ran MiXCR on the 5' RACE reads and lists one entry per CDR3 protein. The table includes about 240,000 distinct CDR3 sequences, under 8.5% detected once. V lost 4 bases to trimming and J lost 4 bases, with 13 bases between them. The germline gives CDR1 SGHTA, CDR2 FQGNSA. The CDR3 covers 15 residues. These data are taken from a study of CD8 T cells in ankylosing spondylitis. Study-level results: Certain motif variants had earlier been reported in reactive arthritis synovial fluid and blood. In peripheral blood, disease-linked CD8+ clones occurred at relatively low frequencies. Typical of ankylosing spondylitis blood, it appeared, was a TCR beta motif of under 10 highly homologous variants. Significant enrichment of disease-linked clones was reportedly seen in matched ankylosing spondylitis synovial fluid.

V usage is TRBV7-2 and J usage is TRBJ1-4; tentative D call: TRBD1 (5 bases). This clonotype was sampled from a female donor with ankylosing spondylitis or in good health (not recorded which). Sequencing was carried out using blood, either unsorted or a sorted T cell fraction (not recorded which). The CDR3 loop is CASSSNGGSNEKLFF. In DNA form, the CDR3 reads TGTGCCAGCAGCTCCAACGGGGGGAGTAATGAAAAACTGTTTTTT. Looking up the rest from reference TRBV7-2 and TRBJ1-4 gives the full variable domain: GAGVSQSPSNKVTEKGKDVELRCDPISGHTALYWYRQSLGQGLEFLIYFQGNSAPDKSGLPSDRFSAERTGGSVSTLTIQRTQQEDSAVYLCASSSNGGSNEKLFFGSGTQLSVL.